The present T cell receptor (beta chain) was sequenced within a study of identical twins. V was shortened by 1 base and J by 10 bases, with 11 bases between the two germline ends. Germline assignment: CDR1 MNHNS and CDR2 SASEGT. The CDR3 totals 13 residues. General study points: The study based its conclusions on cross-sectional statistical analysis and did not follow the same donors. Weaker excess sharing between twins was seen in beta out-of-frame sequences. Twin-shared out-of-frame alpha sequences showed excess low generation probability.

This clonotype was counted a few times. Antigen specificity is unknown. The cDNA had a unique molecular identifier and a template-switch universal primer site. One entry per CDR3 protein results from TCRdb running MiXCR on the 5' RACE reads. The table lists roughly 1.6 million distinct CDR3 sequences, around 29% of them singletons. The source of this sequence is a newborn girl in good health. The chain has TRBV6-1 and TRBJ2-1, with D hard to call. Sequenced input: cord blood. CDR3 bases: TGTGCCAGCAGTGAAGGTTGGATGAGGGAGCAGTTCTTC. Translating it yields CASSEGWMREQFF.